This TCR beta chain was recovered during a study of beta chain features in type 1 diabetes. The study, taken as a whole, reports: When Type 1 diabetes patients were examined, their TCRB CDR3s proved moderately but significantly shorter in all four CD4+ subsets.

Expressed TCRB transcripts were sequenced because the entire RNA isolate underwent reverse transcription. Sequencing was performed with immunoSEQ multiplex PCR; in TCRdb, only in-frame clones are kept and a portion is missing. The sample yields about 340,000 clones, approximately 9.9% seen once. The CDR3 extends over 15 amino acids. Germline V gene lookup returns CDR1 SNHLY and CDR2 FYNNEI. V was trimmed by 4 bases and J by 2 bases, leaving 12 bases between them. This clone has only a few counts. What it binds is unknown. The sample contains more than one DNA sequence encoding this CDR3. The sequence was collected from a young man with type 1 diabetes. Material for sequencing was central memory CD4+ T cells from blood. V gene TRBV2 combines with J gene TRBJ1-5, with D perhaps TRBD1 (5 bases). CDR3 amino acids: CASSVGGAGNQPQHF. CDR3 sequence (DNA): TGTGCCAGCAGTGTGGGAGGGGCTGGCAATCAGCCCCAGCATTTT.